Shown below are 18 T cell receptor beta chains from a single sample sequenced in a study of control samples from healthy donors and cancer patients. Profiled with immunoSEQ multiplex PCR; TCRdb holds only in-frame clones, not every one. The sample has about 170,000 clones, 90% to 95% seen once. Material: blood. The source of these receptors is a woman in her twenties or thirties in good health.

The chain is built from TRBV7-2 and TRBJ2-1; no clear D. Trimming left V 2 bases short and J 3 bases short, with 5 bases between. The CDR3 spans 13 residues. The germline CDR1 and CDR2 sequences are SGHTA and FQGNSA. The CDR3 DNA reads TGTGCCAGCAGCTTATACGGCTACAATGAGCAGTTCTTC. Its protein product is CASSLYGYNEQFF.

The chain recombines TRBV7-9 with TRBJ2-7, with a tentative D call TRBD1 (6 bases). Germline assignment: CDR1 SEHNR and CDR2 FQNEAQ (reference sequence). V was trimmed by 5 bases and J by 3 bases, leaving 11 bases between them. The CDR3 sequence is 13 residues long. The CDR3 sequence: CASSAQQGYEQYF. CDR3 sequence (DNA): TGTGCCAGCAGCGCCCAACAGGGCTACGAGCAGTACTTC. The full variable domain, with the rest looked up from reference TRBV7-9 and TRBJ2-7, is DTGVSQNPRHKITKRGQNVTFRCDPISEHNRLYWYRQTLGQGPEFLTYFQNEAQLEKSRLLSDRFSAERPKGSFSTLEIQRTEQGDSAMYLCASSAQQGYEQYFGPGTRLTVT.

This clone appeared a single time. The chain recombines TRBV3-1 (or the pseudogene TRBV3-2) with TRBJ2-2; TRBD2 matches 8 bases. The junction had 7 bases not matched to a gene; V was cut back by 0 bases and J by 1 base. CDR3 size: 18 residues. CDR1 LGHDT and CDR2 YNNKEL come from the germline V gene (reference sequence). The chain's CDR3 is CASSQDRWGLVNTGELFF. CDR3 in DNA: TGTGCCAGCAGCCAAGATCGGTGGGGACTAGTGAACACCGGGGAGCTGTTTTTT.

This clone was picked up one time. The chain uses TRBV12-3 or TRBV12-4 and TRBJ1-1, with D possibly TRBD1 on 6 matching bases. Trimming removed 7 bases at V and 5 bases at J, with 14 bases between. The CDR3 extends over 13 amino acids. The CDR3 nucleotides read TGTGCCAGCATCAACAGGGTTCGGACTGAAGCTTTCTTT. It translates to CASINRVRTEAFF.

The chain combines TRBV19 with TRBJ1-5; D is possibly TRBD1 (5 bases). Germline V lookup: CDR1 LNHDA, CDR2 SQIVND (reference sequence). This CDR3 spans 13 amino acids. V lost 7 bases and J lost 0, with 7 bases in between. The CDR3, as DNA: TGTGCCAGTATGGGGGTTAGCAATCAGCCCCAGCATTTT. This sequence encodes CASMGVSNQPQHF.

The chain has TRBV27 and TRBJ1-5; maybe TRBD1 (5 bases). This CDR3 is built from 13 residues. CDR1 and CDR2 from the germline V gene are MNHEY and SMNVEV (reference sequence). Trimming took off 5 bases at V and 3 bases at J, with 8 bases between the two ends. The CDR3 region has the DNA TGTGCCAGCAGTGGGACCCCCAATCAGCCCCAGCATTTT. It yields the protein CASSGTPNQPQHF.

The V call is TRBV30, the J call TRBJ2-5; D remains ambiguous. This CDR3 contains 12 residues. Germline V lookup: CDR1 GTSNPN, CDR2 SVGIG (reference sequence). With 0 bases removed from V and 5 bases from J, the gap between germline ends came to 7 bases. The CDR3, as DNA: TGTGCCTGGAGTGTAAAAGGGGAGACCCAGTACTTC. This gives the protein CAWSVKGETQYF.

This CDR3 is CASSPGTGGAFF. DNA of the CDR3: TGTGCCAGCAGCCCAGGGACAGGGGGAGCTTTCTTT. The chain employs TRBV7-3 and TRBJ1-1, with 11 bases lining up with TRBD1. With V trimmed by 5 bases and J by 10 bases, 3 bases remained unmatched. Germline V lookup: CDR1 SGHTA, CDR2 FQGTGA. The CDR3 runs 12 residues.

J is TRBJ2-1 and V is TRBV24-1; 7 nucleotides align to TRBD2. Per the germline V gene, CDR1 is KGHDR and CDR2 is SFDVKD. The length of the CDR3 is 14 residues. Trimming cost V 4 bases and J 5 bases; bases outside gene matches: 4. The DNA for the CDR3 is TGTGCCACCAGTGACAGCGGGATTAACAATGAGCAGTTCTTC. Protein sequence: CATSDSGINNEQFF.

The genes are TRBV6-6 and TRBJ2-3; TRBD1 matches at 8 bases. Germline V lookup: CDR1 MNHNY, CDR2 SVGAGI (reference sequence). V was pared by 5 bases and J by 0 bases, with 1 base of the junction left unmatched. The CDR3 spans 14 residues. The CDR3 DNA follows: TGTGCCAGCAGTCAGGGGGCCAGCACAGATACGCAGTATTTT. Amino acids: CASSQGASTDTQYF.

Only one count was recorded for this clone. The J gene is TRBJ2-3, the V gene TRBV30; 12 bases match TRBD2. This CDR3 is 15 amino acids long. From germline, CDR1 is GTSNPN and CDR2 SVGIG (reference sequence). The V segment lost 5 bases and the J segment 1 base; nucleotides outside the gene matches: 4. The CDR3 loop reads CAWDRTSGGTDTQYF. In DNA, the CDR3 is TGTGCCTGGGATAGGACTAGCGGGGGCACAGATACGCAGTATTTT.

In the case of this clone: Other DNA sequences in this specimen translate into the identical CDR3. The chain recombines TRBV12-3 or TRBV12-4 with TRBJ2-7, with D hard to call. CDR3 length: 13 amino acids. Between the trimmed V and J ends, which lost 5 bases and 2 bases, there was a span of 10 bases. CDR3 in amino acids: CASSRKTAYEQYF. CDR3 nucleotides: TGTGCCAGCAGTCGAAAGACGGCCTACGAGCAGTACTTC.

With respect to this clone: The sample holds other DNA sequences that translate to the same CDR3. V usage is TRBV5-1 and J usage is TRBJ1-4; D ambiguous. CDR3 size: 13 residues. The germline gives CDR1 SGHRS, CDR2 YFSETQ. The ends were cut back, 5 bases at V and 0 bases at J, with 5 bases in the middle. The CDR3 loop reads CASREATNEKLFF. The CDR3 DNA sequence: TGCGCCAGCAGGGAAGCAACTAATGAAAAACTGTTTTTT. Looking up the rest from reference TRBV5-1 and TRBJ1-4 gives the full variable domain: KAGVTQTPRYLIKTRGQQVTLSCSPISGHRSVSWYQQTPGQGLQFLFEYFSETQRNKGNFPGRFSGRQFSNSRSEMNVSTLELGDSALYLCASREATNEKLFFGSGTQLSVL.

This chain links TRBV29-1 with TRBJ1-1; D is possibly TRBD1 (6 bases). CDR3 length: 13 residues. Germline V CDR1 and CDR2: SQVTM, ANQGSEA. V shed 3 bases and J shed 0 bases, with 8 bases lying between them. The CDR3, as DNA: TGCAGCGTTGAGCGGGGGCTGAACACTGAAGCTTTCTTT. Protein: CSVERGLNTEAFF.

V and J are TRBV6-2 or TRBV6-3 and TRBJ1-1; D is undetermined. CDR1 MNHEY and CDR2 SVGEGT come from the germline V gene. With 0 bases removed from V and 1 base from J, the gap between germline ends came to 3 bases. The CDR3 runs 13 residues. Here the CDR3 reads CASSYSQNTEAFF. CDR3 coding DNA: TGTGCCAGCAGTTACTCACAGAACACTGAAGCTTTCTTT.

There are a few counts of this clone. This sequence joins TRBV18 and TRBJ2-7, with D perhaps matching TRBD1 (6 bases). The CDR3 loop spans 13 amino acids. Trimming took off 2 bases at V and 6 bases at J, with 11 bases between the two ends. Looked up from germline, CDR1 is KGHSH and CDR2 is LQKENI. The CDR3 sequence: CASSPIEGGEQYF. The CDR3 bases are TGTGCCAGCTCACCAATAGAAGGGGGCGAGCAGTACTTC.

V gene TRBV13 combines with J gene TRBJ1-1; a possible D gene is TRBD1 (5 bases). Per germline, CDR1 PRHDT and CDR2 FYEKMQ (reference sequence). V was clipped by 0 bases and J by 0 bases, with 5 bases between them. There are 14 residues in the CDR3. The CDR3 DNA reads as TGTGCCAGCAGCTTAGGAGGGGTGAACACTGAAGCTTTCTTT. It encodes CASSLGGVNTEAFF.

The V gene is TRBV4-2, the J gene TRBJ1-1; TRBD1 is a possible D gene (5 bases). V was trimmed by 0 bases and J by 3 bases, leaving 11 bases between them. This CDR3 has 15 residues. CDR1 is LGHNA, CDR2 YNFKEQ, per germline. As DNA, the CDR3 is TGTGCCAGCAGCCAAGACGGCAGGGTGGACACTGAAGCTTTCTTT. Protein: CASSQDGRVDTEAFF.